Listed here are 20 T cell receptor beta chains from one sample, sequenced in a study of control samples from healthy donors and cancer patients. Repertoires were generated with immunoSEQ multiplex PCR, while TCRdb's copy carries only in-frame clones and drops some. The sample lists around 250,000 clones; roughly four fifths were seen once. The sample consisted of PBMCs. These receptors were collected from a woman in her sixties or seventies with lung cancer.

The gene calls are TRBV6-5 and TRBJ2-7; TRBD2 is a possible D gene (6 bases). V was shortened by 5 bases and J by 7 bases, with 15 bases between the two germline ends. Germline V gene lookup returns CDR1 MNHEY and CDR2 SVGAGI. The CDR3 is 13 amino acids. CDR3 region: CASSPTRIGEQYF. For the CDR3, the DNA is TGTGCCAGCAGTCCGACTAGGATTGGGGAGCAGTACTTC.

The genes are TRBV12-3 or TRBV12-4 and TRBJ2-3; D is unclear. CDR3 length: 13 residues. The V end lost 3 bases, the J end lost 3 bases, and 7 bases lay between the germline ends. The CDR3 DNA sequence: TGTGCCAGCAGTTTCTCGGGTACAGATACGCAGTATTTT. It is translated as CASSFSGTDTQYF.

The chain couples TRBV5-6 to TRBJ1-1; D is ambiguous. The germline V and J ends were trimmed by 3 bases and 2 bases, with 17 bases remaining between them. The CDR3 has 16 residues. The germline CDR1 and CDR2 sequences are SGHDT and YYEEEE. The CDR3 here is CASSSPQMWVNTEAFF. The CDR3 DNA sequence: TGTGCCAGCAGCTCACCTCAGATGTGGGTTAACACTGAAGCTTTCTTT.

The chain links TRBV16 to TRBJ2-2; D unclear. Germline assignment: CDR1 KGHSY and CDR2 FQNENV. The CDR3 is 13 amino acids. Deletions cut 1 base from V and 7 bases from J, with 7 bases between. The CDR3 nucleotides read TGTGCCAGCAGCCAATTAACCGGCGGGGAGCTGTTTTTT. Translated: CASSQLTGGELFF.

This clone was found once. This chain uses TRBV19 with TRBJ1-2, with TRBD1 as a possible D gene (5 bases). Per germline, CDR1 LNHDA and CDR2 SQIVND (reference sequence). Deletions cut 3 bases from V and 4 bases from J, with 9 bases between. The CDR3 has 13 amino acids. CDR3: CASSIAGIYGYTF. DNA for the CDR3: TGTGCCAGTAGTATCGCAGGGATCTATGGCTACACCTTC.

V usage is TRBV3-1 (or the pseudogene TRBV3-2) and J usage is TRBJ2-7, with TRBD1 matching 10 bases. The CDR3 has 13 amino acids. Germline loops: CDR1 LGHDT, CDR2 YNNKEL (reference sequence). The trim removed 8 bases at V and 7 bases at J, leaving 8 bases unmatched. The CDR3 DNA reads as TGTGCCAGCCAGGACAGGGGGATTGGGGAGCAGTACTTC. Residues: CASQDRGIGEQYF.

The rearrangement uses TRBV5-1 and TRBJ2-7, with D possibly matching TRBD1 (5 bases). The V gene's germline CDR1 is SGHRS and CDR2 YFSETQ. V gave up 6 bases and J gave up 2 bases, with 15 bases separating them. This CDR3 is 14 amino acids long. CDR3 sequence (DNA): TGCGCCAGCACTAAGACAGAAGGGCCCTACGAGCAGTACTTC. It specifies CASTKTEGPYEQYF.

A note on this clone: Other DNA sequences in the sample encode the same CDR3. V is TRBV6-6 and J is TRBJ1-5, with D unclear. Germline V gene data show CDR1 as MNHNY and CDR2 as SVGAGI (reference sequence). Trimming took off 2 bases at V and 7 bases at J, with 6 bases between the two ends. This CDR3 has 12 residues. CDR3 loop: CASSYSPQPQHF. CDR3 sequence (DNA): TGTGCCAGCAGTTACAGCCCCCAGCCCCAGCATTTT.

As DNA, the CDR3 is TGTGCCAGCAGCCCCCGAGTAGGAGGTGGTAATCAGCCCCAGCATTTT. Its translation: CASSPRVGGGNQPQHF. The rearrangement joins TRBV7-8 to TRBJ1-5; D is unresolved. Trimming removed 5 bases at V and 4 bases at J, with 18 bases between. The CDR3 extends over 16 amino acids. Looked up from germline, CDR1 is SGHVS and CDR2 is FQNEAQ.

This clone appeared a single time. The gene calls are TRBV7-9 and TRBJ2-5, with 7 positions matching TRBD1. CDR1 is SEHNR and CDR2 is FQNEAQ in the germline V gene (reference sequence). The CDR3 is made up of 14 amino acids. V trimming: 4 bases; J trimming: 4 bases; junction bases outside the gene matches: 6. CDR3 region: CASSSGHRGETQYF. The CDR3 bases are TGTGCCAGCAGCTCAGGGCACAGGGGAGAGACCCAGTACTTC.

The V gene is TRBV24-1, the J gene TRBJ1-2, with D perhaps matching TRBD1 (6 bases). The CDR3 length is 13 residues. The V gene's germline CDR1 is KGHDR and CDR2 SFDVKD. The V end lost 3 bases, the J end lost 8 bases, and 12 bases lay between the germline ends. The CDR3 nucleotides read TGTGCCACCAGTGATCCGGACAGATGGGGCTACACCTTC. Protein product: CATSDPDRWGYTF.

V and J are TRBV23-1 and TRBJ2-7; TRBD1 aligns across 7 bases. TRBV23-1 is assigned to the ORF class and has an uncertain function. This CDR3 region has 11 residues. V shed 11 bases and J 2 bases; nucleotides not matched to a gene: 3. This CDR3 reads CAPGTAYEQYF. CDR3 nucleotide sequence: TGCGCCCCCGGGACAGCCTACGAGCAGTACTTC.

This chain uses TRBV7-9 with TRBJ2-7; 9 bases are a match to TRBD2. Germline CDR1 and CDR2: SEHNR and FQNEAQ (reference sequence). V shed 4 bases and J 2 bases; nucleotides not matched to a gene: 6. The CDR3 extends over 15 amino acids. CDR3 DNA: TGTGCCAGCAGCTCCATGGGCGGGAGGGCCTACGAGCAGTACTTC. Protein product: CASSSMGGRAYEQYF.

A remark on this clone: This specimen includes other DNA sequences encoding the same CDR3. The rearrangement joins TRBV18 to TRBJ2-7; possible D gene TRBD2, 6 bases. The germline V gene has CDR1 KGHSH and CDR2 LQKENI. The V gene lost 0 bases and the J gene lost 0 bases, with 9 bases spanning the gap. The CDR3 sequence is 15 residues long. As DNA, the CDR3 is TGTGCCAGCTCACCACCGGGAGGTAGCTCCTACGAGCAGTACTTC. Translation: CASSPPGGSSYEQYF.

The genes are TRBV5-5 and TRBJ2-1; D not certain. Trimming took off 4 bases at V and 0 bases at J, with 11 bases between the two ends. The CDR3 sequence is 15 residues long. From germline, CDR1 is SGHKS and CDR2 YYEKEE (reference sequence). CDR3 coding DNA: TGTGCCAGCAGCCCCGAAGATTTCTCCTACAATGAGCAGTTCTTC. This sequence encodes CASSPEDFSYNEQFF. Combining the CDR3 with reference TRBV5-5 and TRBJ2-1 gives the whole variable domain DAGVTQSPTHLIKTRGQQVTLRCSPISGHKSVSWYQQVLGQGPQFIFQYYEKEERGRGNFPDRFSARQFPNYSSELNVNALLLGDSALYLCASSPEDFSYNEQFFGPGTRLTVL.

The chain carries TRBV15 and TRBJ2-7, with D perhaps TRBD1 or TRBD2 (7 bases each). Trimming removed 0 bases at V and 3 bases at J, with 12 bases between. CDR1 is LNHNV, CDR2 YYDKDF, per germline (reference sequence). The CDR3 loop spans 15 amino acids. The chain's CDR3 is CATSRETGRDYEQYF. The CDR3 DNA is TGTGCCACCAGCAGAGAGACAGGGAGGGACTACGAGCAGTACTTC.

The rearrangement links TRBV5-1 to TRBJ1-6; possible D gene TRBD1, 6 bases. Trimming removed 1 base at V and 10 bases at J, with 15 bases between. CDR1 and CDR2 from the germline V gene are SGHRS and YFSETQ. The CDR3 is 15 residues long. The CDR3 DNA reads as TGCGCCAGCAGCTTGTCTGGGGGGGGCCAGTCACCCCTCCACTTT. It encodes CASSLSGGGQSPLHF.

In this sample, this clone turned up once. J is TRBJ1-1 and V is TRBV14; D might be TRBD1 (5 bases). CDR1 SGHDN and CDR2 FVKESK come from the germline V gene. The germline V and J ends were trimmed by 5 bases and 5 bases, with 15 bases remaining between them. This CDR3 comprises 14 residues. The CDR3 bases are TGTGCCAGCAGCAGGGGCGGGGGGAGGACTGAAGCTTTCTTT. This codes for CASSRGGGRTEAFF.

CDR3 loop: CASSSPGQGIYEQYF. The CDR3 DNA reads as TGTGCCAGCAGTTCCCCGGGACAGGGGATTTACGAGCAGTACTTC. The chain links TRBV28 to TRBJ2-7; the match to TRBD1 covers 10 bases. Germline CDR1 MDHEN, CDR2 SYDVKM. Unmatched junction bases numbered 7, after V lost 4 bases and J lost 4 bases. The CDR3 is 15 residues long.

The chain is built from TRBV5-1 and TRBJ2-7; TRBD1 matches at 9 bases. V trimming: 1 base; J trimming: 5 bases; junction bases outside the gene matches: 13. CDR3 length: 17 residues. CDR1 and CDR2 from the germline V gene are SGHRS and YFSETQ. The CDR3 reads CASSLSDPGQGVNEQYF. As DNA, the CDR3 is TGCGCCAGCAGCTTGAGCGATCCGGGACAGGGTGTGAACGAGCAGTACTTC.